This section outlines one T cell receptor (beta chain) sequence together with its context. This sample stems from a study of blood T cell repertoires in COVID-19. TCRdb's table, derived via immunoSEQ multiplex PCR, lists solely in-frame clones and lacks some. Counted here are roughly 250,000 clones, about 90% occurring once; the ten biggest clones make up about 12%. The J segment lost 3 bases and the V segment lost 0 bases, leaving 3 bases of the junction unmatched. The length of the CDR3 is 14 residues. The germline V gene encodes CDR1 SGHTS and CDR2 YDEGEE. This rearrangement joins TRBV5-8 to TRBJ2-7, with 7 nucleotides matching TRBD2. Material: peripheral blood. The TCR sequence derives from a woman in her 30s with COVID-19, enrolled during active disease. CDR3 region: CASSLVWTSYEQYF. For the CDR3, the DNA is TGTGCCAGCAGCTTGGTTTGGACTAGCTACGAGCAGTACTTC. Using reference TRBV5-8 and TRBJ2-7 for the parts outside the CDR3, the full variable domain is EAGVTQSPTHLIKTRGQQATLRCSPISGHTSVYWYQQALGLGLQFLLWYDEGEERNRGNFPPRFSGRQFPNYSSELNVNALELEDSALYLCASSLVWTSYEQYFGPGTRLTVT.